The source of this T cell receptor beta chain is a study of response to subunit inactivated influenza vaccine. The germline V gene encodes CDR1 MNHNS and CDR2 SASEGT. Germline trimming cut 8 bases from V and 6 bases from J; bases unmatched to any gene: 10. The CDR3 loop spans 15 amino acids. Via MiXCR, TCRdb re-called the RT-PCR reads, giving one row per CDR3 protein. Of around 520,000 distinct CDR3 sequences detected, approximately 12% appear once; the ten largest clones hold 10% to 13%. Study-level points and caveats: Authors suggested each seasonal flu vaccination may recruit only limited numbers of new T cells.

Points on this clonotype: Its antigen is still unknown.

The genes are TRBV6-1 and TRBJ2-7, with 13 bases fitting TRBD2. The receptor comes from a man aged 45-65 years who received an inactivated influenza vaccine. Sequencing used PBMCs from blood, obtained on the day of vaccination. The CDR3 region has the DNA TGTGCCAGCCTCGGACTAGCGGGAGCACCGGGCGAGCAGTACTTC. It translates to CASLGLAGAPGEQYF.